The 4 T cell receptor beta chains below come from one sample, sequenced in a study of control samples from healthy donors and cancer patients. Data came from immunoSEQ multiplex PCR; TCRdb stores just in-frame clones and leaves some out. Of 130,000 or so clones in the sample, around nine tenths were seen once. Sequences were obtained from blood. These receptors came from a man aged 45-65 years in good health.

This sequence joins TRBV19 and TRBJ1-2; 9 bases agree with TRBD1. The CDR3 is made up of 15 amino acids. Germline V gene sequence: CDR1 LNHDA, CDR2 SQIVND (reference sequence). Trimming at V came to 3 bases and at J to 4 bases, leaving 6 bases not matched to a gene. The CDR3 here is CASSMAGQGGYGYTF. In DNA form, the CDR3 reads TGTGCCAGTAGTATGGCGGGACAGGGAGGCTATGGCTACACCTTC.

V gene TRBV11-1 combines with J gene TRBJ1-4; D may be TRBD1 (5 bases). Deletions cut 5 bases from V and 5 bases from J, with 15 bases between. The CDR3 is made up of 15 amino acids. From germline, CDR1 is SGHAT and CDR2 FQDESV (reference sequence). DNA of the CDR3: TGTGCCAGCAGCCAACCGTGGGGCCTGAATGAAAAACTGTTTTTT. Translated: CASSQPWGLNEKLFF.

The chain recombines TRBV7-6 with TRBJ1-1; perhaps TRBD1 as D (5 bases). The CDR3 is made up of 16 amino acids. Trimming removed 5 bases from V and 0 bases from J, with 16 bases in between. Germline CDR1 is SGHVS and CDR2 is FNYEAQ. The chain's CDR3 is CASSLYGAGMNTEAFF. CDR3 DNA: TGTGCCAGCAGCCTTTATGGGGCTGGGATGAACACTGAAGCTTTCTTT.

The gene calls are TRBV19 and TRBJ1-5; maybe TRBD1 (6 bases). Deletions cut 7 bases from V and 7 bases from J, with 14 bases between. CDR1 and CDR2 (germline): LNHDA, SQIVND (reference sequence). The CDR3 sequence is 13 residues long. CDR3 loop: CASTRDRSQPQHF. CDR3 coding DNA: TGTGCCAGTACCCGTGACAGGAGCCAGCCCCAGCATTTT.